One sample yielded the 6 T cell receptor beta chains listed below, sequenced in a study of shared clonotypes between healthy human individuals. CD45RO-negative, CCR7-selected cells formed the naive CD8 fraction, which excluded terminally differentiated effector memory CD45RA+ cells. TCRdb's copy holds only in-frame clones and misses some; the assay was immunoSEQ multiplex PCR. This repertoire shows roughly 2 million clones, 85% to 95% found once; its top ten account for about 1.1%. Sequenced: naive CD8+ T cells sorted from blood. Receptors originate from a man aged 18 to 30 in good health.

V and J are TRBV7-2 and TRBJ2-6; the match to TRBD1 covers 11 bases. The germline gives CDR1 SGHTA, CDR2 FQGNSA. The CDR3 is 19 residues long. V lost 5 bases and J lost 3; bases outside the gene matches: 12. CDR3 in DNA: TGTGCCAGCAGCCGAATTCCAGGGACAGGGGGACATGGGGCCAACGTCCTGACTTTC. It encodes CASSRIPGTGGHGANVLTF.

Comments on this clone: The sample has other DNA sequences that encode this CDR3 too. The chain is built from TRBV7-9 and TRBJ2-7; the D is unclear. This CDR3 spans 12 amino acids. The V end lost 3 bases, the J end lost 0 bases, and 3 bases lay between the germline ends. CDR1 is SEHNR and CDR2 is FQNEAQ in the germline V gene (reference sequence). The CDR3 here is CASSLGSYEQYF. The CDR3 DNA reads as TGTGCCAGCAGCTTGGGCTCCTACGAGCAGTACTTC.

The gene calls are TRBV30 and TRBJ2-3, with D perhaps matching TRBD2 (5 bases). The CDR3 is made up of 13 amino acids. Germline V gene sequence: CDR1 GTSNPN, CDR2 SVGIG (reference sequence). Trimming pared 4 bases from V and 2 bases from J, leaving 10 bases between. The CDR3 loop reads CAWNSGFTDTQYF. For the CDR3, the DNA is TGTGCCTGGAACAGCGGATTCACAGATACGCAGTATTTT.

This chain joins TRBV29-1 and TRBJ2-7, with 7 bases fitting TRBD1. CDR3 length: 13 amino acids. V gave up 4 bases and J gave up 5 bases; unmatched junction bases: 8. In germline, CDR1 is SQVTM, CDR2 ANQGSEA. CDR3 nucleotide sequence: TGCAGCGTTGTGCAACAGGGGTACCACGAGCAGTACTTC. Its protein product is CSVVQQGYHEQYF.

The DNA for the CDR3 is TGTGCCAGCACCGAAATTGGGACAGGGGTTAACGAGCAGTACTTC. It encodes CASTEIGTGVNEQYF. This rearrangement joins TRBV2 to TRBJ2-7, with 10 bases identical to TRBD1. Trimming took 7 bases from V and 5 from J; bases not matched to a gene: 11. The length of the CDR3 is 15 residues. The V gene's germline CDR1 is SNHLY and CDR2 FYNNEI.

The chain joins TRBV27 to TRBJ2-3, with 9 bases lining up with TRBD2. CDR1 and CDR2 from the germline V gene are MNHEY and SMNVEV (reference sequence). V lost 0 bases and J lost 2; bases outside the gene matches: 9. The CDR3 length is 18 residues. The DNA of the CDR3 is TGTGCCAGCAGTTTATCGAGTTATCTAGCGGGATTCACAGATACGCAGTATTTT. Translation gives CASSLSSYLAGFTDTQYF.